These 11 T cell receptor beta chains originate from one sample sequenced in a study of blood T cell repertoires in COVID-19. Produced via immunoSEQ multiplex PCR; TCRdb's table is partial and in-frame only. The table shows about 150,000 clones, with roughly 80% occurring only once. Source material: peripheral blood. The origin of the receptors is a woman older than 75 with acute or convalescent COVID-19.

With respect to this clone: One junction end does not reproduce the germline sequence, and a read error may be involved. V gene TRBV7-7 combines with J gene TRBJ1-4, with TRBD1 matching 7 bases. The CDR3 consists of 15 residues. Per germline, CDR1 SSHAT and CDR2 FNYEAQ (reference sequence). CDR3 in amino acids: CASSRTGDINEKLFF. The CDR3 region has the DNA TGTGCTAGCAGCCGAACAGGGGACATCAATGAAAAACTGTTTTTT. Full variable domain (rest looked up from reference TRBV7-7 and TRBJ1-4): GAGVSQSPRYKVTKRGQDVTLRCDPISSHATLYWYQQALGQGPEFLTYFNYEAQPDKSGLPSDRFSAERPEGSISTLTIQRTEQRDSAMYRCASSRTGDINEKLFFGSGTQLSVL.

This sequence joins TRBV27 and TRBJ1-1, with TRBD1 matching over 8 bases. The V gene end was trimmed by 4 bases and the J gene end by 8 bases; junction bases not matched to a gene: 12. Germline V lookup: CDR1 MNHEY, CDR2 SMNVEV (reference sequence). The CDR3 spans 15 residues. CDR3 sequence reads: CASSSGQGRPSEAFF. As DNA, the CDR3 is TGTGCCAGCAGTTCAGGACAGGGTAGACCTTCCGAAGCTTTCTTT.

V is TRBV3-1 (or the pseudogene TRBV3-2) and J is TRBJ1-4; 7 bases align to TRBD1. Trimming removed 3 bases from V and 15 bases from J; junction bases left unmatched: 22. Germline loops: CDR1 LGHDT, CDR2 YNNKEL (reference sequence). This CDR3 spans 17 amino acids. CDR3 amino acids: CASSQRTGAGGLKRVFF. In nucleotides, the CDR3 is TGTGCCAGCAGCCAGAGAACAGGGGCGGGGGGCCTGAAAAGGGTGTTTTTT.

The chain is built from TRBV7-6 and TRBJ2-7, with 9 bases identical to TRBD1. Germline CDR1 reads SGHVS; CDR2 reads FNYEAQ. Unmatched junction bases numbered 12, after V lost 5 bases and J lost 4 bases. CDR3 length: 16 amino acids. The DNA for the CDR3 is TGTGCCAGCAGCCCCGCGGGACAGGGAGGAGGATACGAGCAGTACTTC. Its protein is CASSPAGQGGGYEQYF.

The V call is TRBV19, the J call TRBJ1-6; possibly TRBD1 for D (6 bases). The CDR3 length is 14 residues. Trimming pared 3 bases from V and 5 bases from J, leaving 8 bases between. The germline V gene has CDR1 LNHDA and CDR2 SQIVND (reference sequence). CDR3 protein: CASSISGDNSPLHF. DNA of the CDR3: TGTGCCAGTAGTATCTCAGGGGATAATTCACCCCTCCACTTT.

The V gene is TRBV2, the J gene TRBJ2-3; 9 bases are a match to TRBD1. The ends lost 6 bases at V and 5 bases at J; junction bases unmatched: 12. The CDR3 covers 16 residues. CDR1 SNHLY and CDR2 FYNNEI come from the germline V gene. The DNA for the CDR3 is TGTGCCAGCAGGGAAACAGGGGGCGCATCGGGAGATACGCAGTATTTT. Translated, it gives CASRETGGASGDTQYF. The full variable domain, in which reference TRBV2 and TRBJ2-3 provide the parts outside the CDR3, is EPEVTQTPSHQVTQMGQEVILRCVPISNHLYFYWYRQILGQKVEFLVSFYNNEISEKSEIFDDQFSVERPDGSNFTLKIRSTKLEDSAMYFCASRETGGASGDTQYFGPGTRLTVL.

This chain links TRBV4-1 with TRBJ1-2, with D possibly matching TRBD1 (5 bases). This CDR3 has 16 residues. V gave up 0 bases and J gave up 8 bases, with 19 bases separating them. CDR1 and CDR2 (germline): MGHRA, YSYEKL. CDR3 in amino acids: CASSQDEQVTLRGYTF. CDR3 DNA sequence: TGCGCCAGCAGCCAAGATGAACAGGTAACCCTACGCGGCTACACCTTC.

The rearrangement links TRBV9 to TRBJ2-4; 8 positions match TRBD2. This CDR3 spans 14 amino acids. CDR1 is SGDLS, CDR2 YYNGEE, per germline. The junction had 2 bases not matched to a gene; V was cut back by 0 bases and J by 6 bases. In DNA, the CDR3 is TGTGCCAGCAGCGTAGCCAGCGGGGGAAACATTCAGTACTTC. Translated: CASSVASGGNIQYF.

The chain has TRBV5-6 and TRBJ2-7; 8 positions agree with TRBD1. V shed 3 bases, J shed 0 bases, and the junction held 5 bases outside the gene matches. CDR3 length: 15 amino acids. Germline CDR1 reads SGHDT; CDR2 reads YYEEEE. The CDR3 protein is CASSSRTGLSYEQYF. The CDR3 bases are TGTGCCAGCAGCTCCAGGACAGGGCTCTCCTACGAGCAGTACTTC.

This clone was observed a few times. The rearrangement uses TRBV19 and TRBJ1-3; D remains unclear. CDR3 length: 15 amino acids. Germline-derived CDR1 and CDR2 are LNHDA and SQIVND (reference sequence). V lost 3 bases, J lost 3 bases, and 12 bases lay in between. CDR3 DNA: TGTGCCAGTAGTATTGGGCAGGTCGTTGGAAACACCATATATTTT. Its protein is CASSIGQVVGNTIYF.

The CDR3 DNA follows: TGTGCCACCAGCGCGGGACAGGGTATCAATGAGCAGTTCTTC. Translation: CATSAGQGINEQFF. The chain uses TRBV24-1 and TRBJ2-1; 9 positions match TRBD1. The V and J ends lost 7 bases and 6 bases, in that order; junction bases with no gene match: 6. This CDR3 is 14 amino acids long. Germline assignment: CDR1 KGHDR and CDR2 SFDVKD.